This T cell receptor (beta chain) was identified in a study of cytomegalovirus exposure and HLA in healthy donors. Notes on the study in general: Approximately 17,000 TCR beta sequences were associated with HLA alleles at 0.05 false discovery rate in a later analysis. For presence/absence analyses, sequencing depth was assumed to be roughly uniform across donors. A few V segments could not be told apart, such as TRBV6-2 and TRBV6-3, and were left out.

60 Vbeta and 13 Jbeta primers were used in PCR. Repertoires were generated with immunoSEQ multiplex PCR, while TCRdb's copy carries only in-frame clones and drops some. The table has 150,000 or so clones, around a tenth seen once. This CDR3 is built from 15 residues. Per the germline V gene, CDR1 is LNHDA and CDR2 is SQIVND (reference sequence). The V gene lost 4 bases and the J gene lost 3 bases, with 13 bases spanning the gap. As for this clone: Its target is unknown.

The V gene is TRBV19, the J gene TRBJ1-3; TRBD1 might be the D (5 bases). The sequenced sample was PBMCs. This receptor was taken from a man aged 45-60 years in good health and CMV-seronegative. CDR3 in DNA: TGTGCCAGTAGTACCCTCCAGGGTCATGGAAACACCATATATTTT. As protein: CASSTLQGHGNTIYF. Full variable domain (remainder filled in from reference TRBV19 and TRBJ1-3): DGGITQSPKYLFRKEGQNVTLSCEQNLNHDAMYWYRQDPGQGLRLIYYSQIVNDFQKGDIAEGYSVSREKKESFPLTVTSAQKNPTAFYLCASSTLQGHGNTIYFGEGSWLTVV.